The entry that follows covers one T cell receptor beta chain sequence. What it recognizes is unknown. Possible read error: a much larger clone is one base away. The record originates from a study of breast tumors, draining lymph nodes, adjacent tissues. Study-wide results and caveats: Findings are consistent with lymph node origin and intratumoral expansion of most tumor T cells. Data only fit, rather than demonstrated, lymph node origin of most tumor T cells. Luminal-like breast cancer showed significantly greater tumor-nontumor repertoire similarity than basal-like breast cancer did.

Breast cancer patients provided tissue from their axillary draining lymph nodes. Via MiXCR, TCRdb re-called the multiplex PCR reads, giving one row per CDR3 protein. The sample has approximately 200,000 distinct CDR3 sequences; over 25% are singletons. This clonotype was obtained from a female donor with breast cancer. Some clones in this sample may be carry-over from other donors' samples. Input material: axillary lymph node tissue.

For the CDR3, the DNA is TGCGCCAGCAGCCAAGTTCCCAGCGGGGGTAGGGATGAGCAGTTCTTC. Its protein product is CASSQVPSGGRDEQFF. V and J are TRBV4-1 and TRBJ2-1; TRBD2 matches 8 bases. CDR1 is MGHRA and CDR2 is YSYEKL in the germline V gene. After removal of 1 base from V and 8 bases from J, the junction contained 10 bases not matched to a gene. The CDR3 totals 16 residues.